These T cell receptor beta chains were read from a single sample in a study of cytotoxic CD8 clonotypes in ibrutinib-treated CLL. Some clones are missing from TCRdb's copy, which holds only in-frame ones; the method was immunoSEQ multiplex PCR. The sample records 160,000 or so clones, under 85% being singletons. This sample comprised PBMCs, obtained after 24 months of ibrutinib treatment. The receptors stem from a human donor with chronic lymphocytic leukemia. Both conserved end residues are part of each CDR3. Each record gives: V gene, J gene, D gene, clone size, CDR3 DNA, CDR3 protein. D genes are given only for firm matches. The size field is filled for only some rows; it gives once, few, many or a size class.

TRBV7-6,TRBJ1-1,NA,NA,TGTGCCAGCAGCTTAGACACTGGGGGATCCACTGAAGCTTTCTTT,CASSLDTGGSTEAFF
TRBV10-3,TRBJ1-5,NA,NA,TGTGCCATCAGTGTGGACGGGGGAATCAGCCCCCAGCATTTT,CAISVDGGISPQHF
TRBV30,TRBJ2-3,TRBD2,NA,TGTGCCTGGCGTTCTAGCGGAAGAACAGATACGCAGTATTTT,CAWRSSGRTDTQYF
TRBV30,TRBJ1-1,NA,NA,TGTGCCTGGAACCACCAGGGCATGGGCACTGAAGCTTTCTTT,CAWNHQGMGTEAFF
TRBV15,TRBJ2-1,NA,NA,TGTGCCACCAGCAGAGAACGACACAATGAGCAGTTCTTC,CATSRERHNEQFF
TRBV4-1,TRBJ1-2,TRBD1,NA,TGCGCCAGCAGCCATTTGACAGGGAGCTCCTATGGCTACACCTTC,CASSHLTGSSYGYTF
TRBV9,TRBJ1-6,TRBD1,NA,TGTGCCAGCAGCGTAGGACAGGGGTATAATTCACCCCTCCACTTT,CASSVGQGYNSPLHF
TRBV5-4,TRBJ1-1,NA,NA,TGTGCCAGCAGCCCCGCGGGTACCTTGAGGGACACTGAAGCTTTCTTT,CASSPAGTLRDTEAFF
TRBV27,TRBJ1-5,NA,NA,TGTGCCAGCAGTTCGACGGACGGTAGCAATCAGCCCCAGCATTTT,CASSSTDGSNQPQHF
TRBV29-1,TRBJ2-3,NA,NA,TGCAGCTCGACAGGGGCAGGGGGGGTCACAGATACGCAGTATTTT,CSSTGAGGVTDTQYF
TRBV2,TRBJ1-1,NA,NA,TGTGCCAGCAGTGAAGCGCCCCCTGAAGCTTTCTTT,CASSEAPPEAFF
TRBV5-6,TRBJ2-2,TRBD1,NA,TGTGCCAGCAGCAGGGGGCGTTTCACCGGGGAGCTGTTTTTT,CASSRGRFTGELFF
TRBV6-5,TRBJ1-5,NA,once,TGTGCCAGCAGTCGCAAGGGACAGCCCCAGCATTTT,CASSRKGQPQHF
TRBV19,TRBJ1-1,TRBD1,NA,TGTGCCAGTAGTACCCGGACAGGGGTTACTGAAGCTTTCTTT,CASSTRTGVTEAFF
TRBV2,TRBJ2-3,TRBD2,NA,TGTGCCAGCAGTGATATTACTAGCGATCGAACGCAGTATTTT,CASSDITSDRTQYF
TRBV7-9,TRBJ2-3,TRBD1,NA,TGTGCCAGCAGCCCTCTCCCCACGACAGGGGGGGCAGGTACGCAGTATTTT,CASSPLPTTGGAGTQYF
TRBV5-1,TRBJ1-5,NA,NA,TGCGCCAGCAGCTTTTCAGGGTTGGAGCCCCAGCATTTT,CASSFSGLEPQHF
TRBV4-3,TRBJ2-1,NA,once,TGCGCCAGCAGCCAAGCCTTAGAGGTCAATGAGCAGTTCTTC,CASSQALEVNEQFF
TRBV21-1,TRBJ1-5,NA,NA,TGTGCCAGCAGCAAACGTACCGGACTAAGCAATCAGCCCCAGCATTTT,CASSKRTGLSNQPQHF
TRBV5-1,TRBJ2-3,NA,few,TGCGCCAGCAGCTTGACTCAAGTCACAGATACGCAGTATTTT,CASSLTQVTDTQYF
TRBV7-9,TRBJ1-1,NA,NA,TGTGCCAGCAGCTTAGAGACAAGGAACACTGAAGCTTTCTTT,CASSLETRNTEAFF
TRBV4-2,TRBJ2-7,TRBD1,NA,TGTGCCAGCAGCCAAGGGGGGGACAGGGGCTACGAGCAGTACTTC,CASSQGGDRGYEQYF
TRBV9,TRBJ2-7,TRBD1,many,TGTGCCAGCAGCGTAGCTCATACAGGGGGTCAATACGAGCAGTACTTC,CASSVAHTGGQYEQYF
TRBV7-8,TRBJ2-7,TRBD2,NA,TGTGCCAGCAGCTTAGGTAGCGGGAGAGACGAGCAGTACTTC,CASSLGSGRDEQYF
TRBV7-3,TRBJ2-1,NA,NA,TGTGCCAGCAGCCCCCAAGGGGGTAGCTACAATGAGCAGTTCTTC,CASSPQGGSYNEQFF
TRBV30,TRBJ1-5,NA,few,TGTGCCTGGGACAGTGGGGGAAATCAGCCCCAGCATTTT,CAWDSGGNQPQHF
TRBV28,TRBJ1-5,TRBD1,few,TGTGCCGGCCGGACAGGAGCGAATCAGCCCCAGCATTTT,CAGRTGANQPQHF
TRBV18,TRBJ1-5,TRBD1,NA,TGTGCCAGCTCACCTCGGAGAGGACAGGGTACTCAGCCCCAGCATTTT,CASSPRRGQGTQPQHF
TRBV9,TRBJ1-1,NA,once,TGTGCCAGCAGCGTCCCAGCGAAGGCAGGAGTGAACACTGAAGCTTTCTTT,CASSVPAKAGVNTEAFF
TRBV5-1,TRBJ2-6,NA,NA,TGCGCCAGCTCCCAGAGTAGCTCTGGGGCCAACGTCCTGACTTTC,CASSQSSSGANVLTF
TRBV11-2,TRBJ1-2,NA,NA,TGTGCCAGCAGCTTAGTGGGGGTAGCCTATGGCTACACCTTC,CASSLVGVAYGYTF
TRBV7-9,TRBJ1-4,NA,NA,TGTGCCAGCAGCCCCCCGAGTGAAAAACTGTTTTTT,CASSPPSEKLFF
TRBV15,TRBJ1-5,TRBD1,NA,TGTGCCACCAGCAGGCGACAGGGGGCGGGCAATCAGCCCCAGCATTTT,CATSRRQGAGNQPQHF
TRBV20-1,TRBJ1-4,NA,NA,TGCAGTGCCAGACAGTATGAAAAACTGTTTTTT,CSARQYEKLFF
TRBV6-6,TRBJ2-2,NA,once,TGTGCCAGCCGGGGGAACACCGGGGAGCTGTTTTTT,CASRGNTGELFF
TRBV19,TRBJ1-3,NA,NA,TGTGCCAGTGAGGGCGGACCGCTCTCTGGAAACACCATATATTTT,CASEGGPLSGNTIYF
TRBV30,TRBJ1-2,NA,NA,TGTGCCTGGAGATTGGGTGATGGCTACACCTTC,CAWRLGDGYTF
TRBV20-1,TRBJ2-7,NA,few,TGCAGTGCCAATAGCGGCTACGAGCAGTACTTC,CSANSGYEQYF
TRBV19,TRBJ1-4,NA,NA,TGTGCCAGTAGTATTTCCGAGAGGAGAGACGAAAAACTGTTTTTT,CASSISERRDEKLFF
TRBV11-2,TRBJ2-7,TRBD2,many,TGTGCCAGCATCAGACTAGCGGAGCACGAGCAGTACTTC,CASIRLAEHEQYF